What follows describes a single T cell receptor (beta chain). No antigen is known for it. TRB rearrangements were amplified by multiplex PCR with BIOMED2 TRB-A/B primers. TCRdb called the multiplex PCR reads again in MiXCR, with one record for every CDR3 protein. The sample lists 9,000 to 13,000 distinct CDR3 sequences; 30% were seen once. The ends were cut back, 0 bases at V and 5 bases at J, with 20 bases in the middle. Germline V gene lookup returns CDR1 SGHRS and CDR2 YFSETQ. This CDR3 is 17 amino acids long. TRB was amplified from approximately 250-480 ng of blood genomic DNA. The entry originates in a study of T and B cells in COVID-19 patients. Study-wide points: Highly clonal in active COVID-19, TRB repertoires exceeded healthy-donor diversity and richness at recovery.

The sample taken for sequencing was blood. The TCR originated in a human donor with active COVID-19. This sequence joins TRBV5-1 and TRBJ1-2; D ambiguous. The CDR3 nucleotides are TGCGCCAGCAGCTTGGTGGGTTATGGCAGCGGGGAATATGGCTACACCTTC. Translating it yields CASSLVGYGSGEYGYTF.